Shown below are 18 T cell receptor beta chains from a single sample sequenced in a study of control samples from healthy donors and cancer patients. The method was immunoSEQ multiplex PCR; TCRdb's version includes in-frame clones alone and lacks a portion of them. Among some 130,000 clones listed, roughly 90% were seen once. Sample: blood. Source of these receptors: a woman between 50 and 59 years old in good health.

This clone came up a few times. The rearrangement joins TRBV15 to TRBJ1-4; D remains ambiguous. The CDR3 is 14 residues long. Per the germline V gene, CDR1 is LNHNV and CDR2 is YYDKDF (reference sequence). Between the trimmed V and J ends, which lost 3 bases and 5 bases, there was a span of 10 bases. In DNA, the CDR3 is TGTGCCACCAGCAGCCGGGATTCCAATGAAAAACTGTTTTTT. This sequence encodes CATSSRDSNEKLFF.

On this clone itself: The sample holds other DNA sequences that translate to the same CDR3. The chain carries TRBV5-1 and TRBJ1-2; weak D call: TRBD1 (5 bases). Germline lookup yields CDR1 SGHRS and CDR2 YFSETQ. V was clipped by 0 bases and J by 2 bases, with 8 bases between them. The CDR3 runs to 14 residues. In DNA form, the CDR3 reads TGCGCCAGCAGCTTGGCCGACAGCAACTATGGCTACACCTTC. Translated: CASSLADSNYGYTF.

The CDR3 DNA reads as TGTGCCAGCAGCCCCGGGGGCATCAATGAGCAGTTCTTC. The encoded protein is CASSPGGINEQFF. The genes are TRBV4-2 and TRBJ2-1, with D tentatively TRBD1 or TRBD2 (6 bases each). From germline, CDR1 is LGHNA and CDR2 YNFKEQ. Trimming pared 4 bases from V and 6 bases from J, leaving 10 bases between. The CDR3 sequence is 13 residues long.

This clone was seen only once. The CDR3 nucleotides are TGTGCCAGCAGCGTGATGGGGGAGGAGACCCAGTACTTC. Translated: CASSVMGEETQYF. The V gene is TRBV5-4, the J gene TRBJ2-5, with D perhaps given as TRBD1 or TRBD2 (5 bases each). The CDR3 sequence is 13 residues long. Germline V gives CDR1 SGHNT, CDR2 YYREEE (reference sequence). V gave up 4 bases and J gave up 5 bases, with 12 bases separating them.

This clone showed up just once. V and J are TRBV6-6 and TRBJ1-2, with D hard to call. CDR3 length: 14 amino acids. Trimming stripped 4 bases from V and 2 bases from J, with 11 bases between. The germline CDR1 and CDR2 sequences are MNHNY and SVGAGI (reference sequence). CDR3 region: CASSSNGENYGYTF. The CDR3 DNA follows: TGTGCCAGCAGTTCTAATGGGGAGAACTATGGCTACACCTTC.

The chain carries TRBV7-9 and TRBJ2-2; weak D call: TRBD2 (6 bases). Deletions cut 5 bases from V and 4 bases from J, with 14 bases between. CDR3 length: 15 residues. Germline V lookup: CDR1 SEHNR, CDR2 FQNEAQ (reference sequence). In DNA form, the CDR3 reads TGTGCCAGCAGCGCTACAGGAGGGAGCACCGGGGAGCTGTTTTTT. Amino acids: CASSATGGSTGELFF.

The chain is built from TRBV11-2 and TRBJ2-7; 8 nucleotides match TRBD2. There are 17 residues in the CDR3. The germline V gene encodes CDR1 SGHAT and CDR2 FQNNGV. J lost 5 bases, V lost 6 bases, and 18 bases had no gene match. CDR3 nucleotide sequence: TGTGCCAGCAGAAGCCTCGGGACTAGTTCGAGTATCCACGAGCAGTACTTC. Protein sequence: CASRSLGTSSSIHEQYF. Full variable domain (missing parts from reference TRBV11-2 and TRBJ2-7): EAGVAQSPRYKIIEKRQSVAFWCNPISGHATLYWYQQILGQGPKLLIQFQNNGVVDDSQLPKDRFSAERLKGVDSTLKIQPAKLEDSAVYLCASRSLGTSSSIHEQYFGPGTRLTVT.

V gene TRBV6-5 combines with J gene TRBJ2-3; D unclear. The CDR3 loop spans 13 amino acids. CDR1 is MNHEY and CDR2 is SVGAGI in the germline V gene. Trimming shortened V by 6 bases and J by 5 bases, and 12 bases separated the two germline ends. In DNA form, the CDR3 reads TGTGCCAGCAGCGGGCAATCCGGAGATACGCAGTATTTT. Residues: CASSGQSGDTQYF.

The CDR3 loop is CAWKGGWNTGELFF. The CDR3 DNA is TGTGCCTGGAAAGGGGGATGGAACACCGGGGAGCTGTTTTTT. The chain has TRBV30 and TRBJ2-2, with D maybe TRBD1 (6 bases). Germline V gene lookup returns CDR1 GTSNPN and CDR2 SVGIG (reference sequence). Trimming took off 4 bases at V and 1 base at J, with 10 bases between the two ends. The CDR3 totals 14 residues.

The chain employs TRBV19 and TRBJ1-5; D remains unclear. Germline CDR1 and CDR2: LNHDA and SQIVND (reference sequence). V dropped 4 bases and J dropped 4 bases, with 8 bases sitting between them. CDR3 length equals 13 residues. Written as DNA, the CDR3 is TGTGCCAGTAGTACTCAACAGAATCAGCCCCAGCATTTT. The encoded protein is CASSTQQNQPQHF.

The rearrangement uses TRBV7-8 and TRBJ2-7, with 8 bases fitting TRBD1. Germline CDR1 SGHVS, CDR2 FQNEAQ. V trimming: 6 bases; J trimming: 3 bases; junction bases outside the gene matches: 13. The CDR3 spans 16 residues. CDR3 in DNA: TGTGCCAGCAGTTCTAAAGACAGGGGAGCCAACTACGAGCAGTACTTC. Translation gives CASSSKDRGANYEQYF.

The chain recombines TRBV29-1 with TRBJ2-2; 12 bases agree with TRBD2. Trimming removed 4 bases from V and 5 bases from J; junction bases left unmatched: 8. CDR3 size: 16 residues. Germline loops: CDR1 SQVTM, CDR2 ANQGSEA. The DNA for the CDR3 is TGCAGCGTTGCTAGGACTAGCGGGGCAAGGACCGGGGAGCTGTTTTTT. Its protein is CSVARTSGARTGELFF.

This clone was detected only once. J is TRBJ2-1 and V is TRBV7-6, with 8 positions matching TRBD2. From germline, CDR1 is SGHVS and CDR2 FNYEAQ. The CDR3 spans 16 residues. V was pared by 2 bases and J by 10 bases, with 13 bases of the junction left unmatched. The CDR3 reads CASSLLGGLAGAEQFF. The CDR3 DNA follows: TGTGCCAGCAGCTTACTTGGAGGCCTAGCGGGCGCAGAGCAGTTCTTC. Full variable domain (outside the CDR3, taken from reference TRBV7-6 and TRBJ2-1): GAGVSQSPRYKVTKRGQDVALRCDPISGHVSLYWYRQALGQGPEFLTYFNYEAQQDKSGLPNDRFSAERPEGSISTLTIQRTEQRDSAMYRCASSLLGGLAGAEQFFGPGTRLTVL.

The chain couples TRBV2 to TRBJ1-1; D remains ambiguous. Germline V CDR1 and CDR2: SNHLY, FYNNEI. Trimming left V 5 bases short and J 4 bases short, with 20 bases between. This CDR3 has 16 residues. The CDR3 sequence is CASSITGPQPSTEAFF. The DNA of the CDR3 is TGTGCCAGCAGTATAACCGGGCCCCAACCGAGCACTGAAGCTTTCTTT. The complete variable domain, with remaining parts taken from reference TRBV2 and TRBJ1-1, reads EPEVTQTPSHQVTQMGQEVILRCVPISNHLYFYWYRQILGQKVEFLVSFYNNEISEKSEIFDDQFSVERPDGSNFTLKIRSTKLEDSAMYFCASSITGPQPSTEAFFGQGTRLTVV.

The CDR3 reads CASSVSGASGSNEQFF. The CDR3 bases are TGTGCCAGCAGCGTAAGTGGGGCTAGCGGGAGTAATGAGCAGTTCTTC. The V and J genes are TRBV11-3 and TRBJ2-1; 10 nucleotides align to TRBD2. This CDR3 has 16 residues. In germline, CDR1 is SGHNT, CDR2 YENEEA. V trimming: 5 bases; J trimming: 7 bases; junction bases outside the gene matches: 11.

The V and J genes are TRBV30 and TRBJ1-1, with D possibly matching TRBD1 (5 bases). The CDR3 has 14 amino acids. Germline CDR1 and CDR2: GTSNPN and SVGIG (reference sequence). The V gene lost 3 bases and the J gene lost 1 base, with 12 bases spanning the gap. The CDR3: CAWRQGRSNTEAFF. Here the CDR3 DNA reads TGTGCCTGGAGGCAGGGCAGATCGAACACTGAAGCTTTCTTT.

The chain carries TRBV5-1 and TRBJ1-2, with 9 bases matching TRBD1. There are 16 residues in the CDR3. V dropped 4 bases and J dropped 2; count of bases not matched to a gene: 9. Germline lookup yields CDR1 SGHRS and CDR2 YFSETQ. The CDR3 loop reads CASSTGQGRGNYGYTF. The CDR3 coding sequence is TGCGCCAGCAGCACCGGACAGGGGCGGGGGAACTATGGCTACACCTTC.

The genes are TRBV19 and TRBJ1-6; D remains ambiguous. This CDR3 is 13 amino acids long. CDR1 is LNHDA, CDR2 SQIVND, per germline (reference sequence). The V and J ends lost 5 bases and 7 bases respectively, with 9 bases between them. This CDR3 reads CASSWAANSPLHF. CDR3 nucleotides: TGTGCCAGTAGTTGGGCAGCCAATTCACCCCTCCACTTT.